This record concerns one TCR beta chain sequence. This sample was included in a study of T cell responses to AZD1222 COVID-19 vaccine. CDR1 is SGHTA and CDR2 is FQGTGA in the germline V gene. This CDR3 contains 16 residues. Trimming stripped 3 bases from V and 4 bases from J, with 18 bases between. The data were produced by immunoSEQ multiplex PCR, yet TCRdb's version contains in-frame clones alone and is incomplete. The sample lists 150,000 to 200,000 clones, more than 75% occurring once. The sample was peripheral blood, taken 28 days after the second AZD1222 dose. The source is an adult who received the AZD1222 COVID-19 vaccine. The V call is TRBV7-3, the J call TRBJ2-5; a weak D match, TRBD1 (6 bases). The CDR3, as DNA: TGTGCCAGCAGCTTTGGGAGTACAGGGATCGGAGAGACCCAGTACTTC. Amino acids: CASSFGSTGIGETQYF.